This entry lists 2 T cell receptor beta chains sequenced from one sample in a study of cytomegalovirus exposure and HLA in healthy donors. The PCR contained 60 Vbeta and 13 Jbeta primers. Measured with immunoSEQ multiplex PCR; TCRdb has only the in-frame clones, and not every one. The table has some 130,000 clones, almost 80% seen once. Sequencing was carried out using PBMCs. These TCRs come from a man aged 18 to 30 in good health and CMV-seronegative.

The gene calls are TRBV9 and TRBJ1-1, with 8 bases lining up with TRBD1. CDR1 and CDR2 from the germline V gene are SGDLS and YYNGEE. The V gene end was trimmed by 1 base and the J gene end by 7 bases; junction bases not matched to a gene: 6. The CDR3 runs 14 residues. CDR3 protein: CASSVLDRDLEAFF. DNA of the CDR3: TGTGCCAGCAGCGTATTGGACAGGGACCTTGAAGCTTTCTTT.

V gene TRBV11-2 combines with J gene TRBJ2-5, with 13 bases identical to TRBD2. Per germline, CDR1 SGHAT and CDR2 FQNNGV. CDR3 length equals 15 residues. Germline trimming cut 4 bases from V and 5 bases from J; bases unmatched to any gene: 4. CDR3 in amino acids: CASSWTSGGTETQYF. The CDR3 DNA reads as TGTGCCAGCAGCTGGACTAGCGGGGGAACGGAGACCCAGTACTTC.